This is a list of T cell receptor beta chains from one sample in a study of shared T cell receptors in the human thymus. Libraries were prepared by immunoSEQ multiplex PCR; TCRdb keeps only in-frame clonotypes and omits some of them. The sample lists under 850,000 clones; roughly 90% were seen once. The same specimen was also included in a second study, on human thymus T cells.

Source material: thymocytes. These receptors all come from a boy under three years old with a congenital heart defect. The CDR3 runs from the conserved cysteine through the conserved F or W. Each record gives: V gene, D gene, J gene, clone size, CDR3 DNA, CDR3 protein. A D gene is named only where the DNA matches it firmly. Rows give clone size only sometimes, using once, few, many, or a class for an expanded clone.

>TRBV28|TRBD2|TRBJ2-7|few
TGTGCCAGCAGCCGATCTAGCGGGGGGAAGTACTTC
CASSRSSGGKYF
>TRBV5-4|-|TRBJ2-5|-
TGTGCCAGCAGCTTGGAGGAGGGGCGAGGGGAGACCCAGTACTTC
CASSLEEGRGETQYF
>TRBV27|-|TRBJ1-1|-
TGTGCCAGCAGTTTGGGGAGGGGGGGAAGGGGGACTGAAGCTTTCTTT
CASSLGRGGRGTEAFF
>TRBV4-2|TRBD1|TRBJ2-2|-
TGTGCCAGCAGCCAAGAGGGGGGACAGGATAACACCGGGGAGCTGTTTTTT
CASSQEGGQDNTGELFF
>TRBV30|-|TRBJ2-3|-
TGTGCCTGGAGGCCCCTCGGAGATACGCAGTATTTT
CAWRPLGDTQYF
>TRBV4-1|TRBD2|TRBJ2-7|-
TGCGCCAGCAGCCGAATGGGACTACCTTCCTACGAGCAGTACTTC
CASSRMGLPSYEQYF
>TRBV4-1|-|TRBJ1-2|-
TGCGCCAGCAGCCAAGAGGGCAGGAAAGCTCCAATGGGCTACACCTTC
CASSQEGRKAPMGYTF
>TRBV30|TRBD1|TRBJ2-3|-
TGTGCCTTTTTCCCCCTCGACAGGGTCGTAGCAGATACGCAGTATTTT
CAFFPLDRVVADTQYF
>TRBV6-5|-|TRBJ2-4|-
TGTGCCAGCAGCCTTCTCGGGGGACCCAAAAACATTCAGTACTTC
CASSLLGGPKNIQYF
>TRBV10-3|-|TRBJ2-3|-
TGTGCCATCAGTTGGACTGGTCCCACAGATACGCAGTATTTT
CAISWTGPTDTQYF
>TRBV4-2|TRBD2|TRBJ2-3|-
TGTGCCAGCAGCCACCTTAGCGGGGGCTTTTCAGATACGCAGTATTTT
CASSHLSGGFSDTQYF